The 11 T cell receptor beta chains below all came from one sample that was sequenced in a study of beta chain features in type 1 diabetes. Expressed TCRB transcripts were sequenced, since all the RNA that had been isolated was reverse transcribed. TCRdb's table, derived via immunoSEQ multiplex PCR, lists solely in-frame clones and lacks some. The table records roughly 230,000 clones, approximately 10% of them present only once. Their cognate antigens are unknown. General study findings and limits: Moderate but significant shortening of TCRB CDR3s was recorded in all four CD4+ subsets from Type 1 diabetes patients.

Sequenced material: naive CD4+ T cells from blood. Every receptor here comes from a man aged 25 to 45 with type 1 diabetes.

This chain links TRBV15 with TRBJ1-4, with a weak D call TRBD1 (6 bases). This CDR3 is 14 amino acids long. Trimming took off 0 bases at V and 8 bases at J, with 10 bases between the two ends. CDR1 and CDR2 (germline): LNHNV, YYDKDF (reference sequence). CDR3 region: CATSREQGWEKLFF. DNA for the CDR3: TGTGCCACCAGCAGAGAACAGGGTTGGGAAAAACTGTTTTTT.

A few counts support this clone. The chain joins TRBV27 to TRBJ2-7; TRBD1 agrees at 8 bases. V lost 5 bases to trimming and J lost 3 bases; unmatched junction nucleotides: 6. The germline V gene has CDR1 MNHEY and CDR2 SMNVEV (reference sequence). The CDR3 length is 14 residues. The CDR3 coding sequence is TGTGCCAGCAGTCGGACAGGGAGTGGCTACGAGCAGTACTTC. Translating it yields CASSRTGSGYEQYF.

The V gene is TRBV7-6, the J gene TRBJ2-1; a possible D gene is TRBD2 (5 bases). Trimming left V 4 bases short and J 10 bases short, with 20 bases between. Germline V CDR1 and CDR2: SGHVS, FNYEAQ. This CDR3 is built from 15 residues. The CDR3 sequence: CASSSREARAEEQFF. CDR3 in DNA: TGTGCCAGCAGCTCGCGTGAGGCGAGGGCGGAAGAGCAGTTCTTC.

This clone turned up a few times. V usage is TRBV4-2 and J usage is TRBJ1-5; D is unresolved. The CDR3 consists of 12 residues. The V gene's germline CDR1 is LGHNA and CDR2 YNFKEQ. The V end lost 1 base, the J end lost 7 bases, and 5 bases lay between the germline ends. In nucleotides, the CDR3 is TGTGCCAGCAGCCAAGCATCCCAGCCCCAGCATTTT. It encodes CASSQASQPQHF.

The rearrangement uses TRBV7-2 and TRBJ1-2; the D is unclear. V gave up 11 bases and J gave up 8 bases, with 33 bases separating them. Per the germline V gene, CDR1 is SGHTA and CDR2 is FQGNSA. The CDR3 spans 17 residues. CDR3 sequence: CAVRKGVTVKTLGGYTF. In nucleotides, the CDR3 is TGTGCCGTTAGGAAGGGAGTGACTGTCAAGACCTTAGGGGGCTACACCTTC.

For the CDR3, the DNA is TGTGCCAGCAGCTCGTCCGGGACACCATACAATGAGCAGTTCTTC. This codes for CASSSSGTPYNEQFF. The rearrangement links TRBV7-9 to TRBJ2-1; the D gene is possibly TRBD1 (6 bases). Trimming removed 4 bases at V and 4 bases at J, with 14 bases between. The germline gives CDR1 SEHNR, CDR2 FQNEAQ (reference sequence). This CDR3 is 15 amino acids long.

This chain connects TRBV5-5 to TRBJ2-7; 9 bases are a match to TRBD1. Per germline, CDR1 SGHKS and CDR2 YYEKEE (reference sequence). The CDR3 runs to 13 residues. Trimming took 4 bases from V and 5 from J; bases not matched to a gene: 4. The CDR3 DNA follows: TGTGCCAGCAGCAGCCGGACAGGGGACGAGCAGTACTTC. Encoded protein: CASSSRTGDEQYF.

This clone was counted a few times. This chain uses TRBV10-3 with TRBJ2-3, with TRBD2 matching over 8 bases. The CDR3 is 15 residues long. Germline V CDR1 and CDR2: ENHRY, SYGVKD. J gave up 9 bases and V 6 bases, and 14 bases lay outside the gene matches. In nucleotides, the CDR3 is TGTGCCATCAGCCCGACTAGCGCACTACAGATAACGCAGTATTTT. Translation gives CAISPTSALQITQYF.

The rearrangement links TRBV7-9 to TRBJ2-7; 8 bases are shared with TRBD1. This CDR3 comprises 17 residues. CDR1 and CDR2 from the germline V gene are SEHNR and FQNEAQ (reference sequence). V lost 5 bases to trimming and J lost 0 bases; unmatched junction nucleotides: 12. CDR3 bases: TGTGCCAGCAGCCTAGGACAGGGCTACTCCAGCTCCTACGAGCAGTACTTC. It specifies CASSLGQGYSSSYEQYF.

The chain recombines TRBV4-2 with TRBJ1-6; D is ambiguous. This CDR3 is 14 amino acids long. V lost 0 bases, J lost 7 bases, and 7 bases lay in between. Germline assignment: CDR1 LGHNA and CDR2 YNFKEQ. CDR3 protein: CASSQETGNSPLHF. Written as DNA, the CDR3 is TGTGCCAGCAGCCAAGAGACGGGGAATTCACCCCTCCACTTT.

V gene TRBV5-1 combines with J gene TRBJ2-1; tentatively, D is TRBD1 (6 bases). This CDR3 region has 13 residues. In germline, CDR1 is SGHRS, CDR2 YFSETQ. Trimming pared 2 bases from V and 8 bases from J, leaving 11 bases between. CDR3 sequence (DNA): TGCGCCAGCAGCTTTTCAGGGGTGGATGAGCAGTTCTTC. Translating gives CASSFSGVDEQFF.